Here is one T cell receptor beta chain with its context. What it recognizes is unknown. This sample was taken from a study of beta chain features in type 1 diabetes. Study results and limitations: Among type 1 diabetes patients, VDJ junctions had fewer insertions and more deletions. Possible PCR preference for shorter templates applied equally to patients and controls. Moderately but significantly shorter TCRB CDR3s were found in Type 1 diabetes patients in all four CD4+ subsets.

Investigators reverse transcribed all isolated RNA, so they sequenced expressed TCRB transcripts. Only in-frame clones appear in the TCRdb table, and some are missing; sequencing was by immunoSEQ multiplex PCR. Seen here are 20,000 to 25,000 clones, 50% to 70% observed once, and the top ten hold about 0.37%. V dropped 1 base and J dropped 6; count of bases not matched to a gene: 7. This CDR3 has 15 residues. Germline CDR1 reads SGHDT; CDR2 reads YYEEEE. The clonotype was recovered from a man aged 18-30 years with type 1 diabetes. The chain combines TRBV5-6 with TRBJ2-1; TRBD2 matches 7 bases. Material for sequencing was stem cell memory CD4+ T cells from blood. The CDR3 coding sequence is TGTGCCAGCAGCTTGTTATTCCAGCGGGGCAATGAGCAGTTCTTC. Translated, it gives CASSLLFQRGNEQFF.